This T cell receptor (beta chain) was sequenced for a study of T cells in Graves' hyperthyroidism and ophthalmopathy. CDR1 and CDR2 (germline): MNHEY, SMNVEV (reference sequence). V lost 2 bases to trimming and J lost 6 bases; unmatched junction nucleotides: 8. The CDR3 runs to 15 residues. Overall study results and limits: Stable hyperthyroidism was separated from ophthalmopathy by a model based on 13 V-J features. In validation, the model predicted ophthalmopathy. These predictions came a median about 6.8 months before onset. Most expanded thyroid clonotypes above 0.001 also appeared in blood.

This clonotype has ten or more counts. What it recognizes is unknown. The PBMCs studied were ones that came from 8.5 to 10 ml fresh peripheral blood. The CDR3 regions of TCR beta were amplified from RNA transcripts. Initially, a first-round RT-PCR of the TCR CDR3 employed the HTBI primer set. TCRdb fed the multiplex PCR reads into MiXCR, producing one record per CDR3 protein. The sample shows fewer than 250,000 distinct CDR3 sequences, more than 20% of them seen only once. The genes are TRBV27 and TRBJ2-7; 9 positions agree with TRBD2. The sequence came from a woman in her thirties or forties with Graves' ophthalmopathy. Sequenced sample: blood. The CDR3 region has the DNA TGTGCCAGCAGTTTAGTTAGCGGGAGTGGTAGCGAGCAGTACTTC. It translates to CASSLVSGSGSEQYF.